This T cell receptor beta chain was observed in a study of neurological immune-mediated disorders. TCRdb reprocessed the 5' RACE reads with MiXCR, giving one entry per CDR3 protein. Altogether around 69,000 distinct CDR3 sequences are present, 10% to 13% being singletons, with the ten largest covering 9.5% to 10%. Documented time point: longitudinal time-point 1 (baseline). CDR1 SGHTA and CDR2 FQGNSA come from the germline V gene. CDR3 length: 17 residues. V was cut by 1 base and J by 8 bases, with 23 bases left in between. This clonotype showed up many times. The receptor was isolated from a man aged 25 to 40 in good health. This rearrangement joins TRBV7-2 to TRBJ1-2; possible D gene TRBD1, 5 bases. Material: PBMCs. The CDR3 DNA reads TGTGCCAGCAGCTTAGAAACGTTAGGGGCGCGGATTTCGGGCTACACCTTC. It codes for CASSLETLGARISGYTF.